The present T cell receptor beta chain was sequenced within a study of T cell responses to AZD1222 COVID-19 vaccine. Looked up from germline, CDR1 is LNHNV and CDR2 is YYDKDF (reference sequence). V gave up 10 bases and J gave up 0 bases, with 16 bases separating them. The CDR3 sequence is 16 residues long. The assay was immunoSEQ multiplex PCR, and TCRdb's table has in-frame clones only and misses some. The sample includes under 150,000 clones, about 91% of them seen just once. Findings and limits, study-wide: Close to half of spike-specific TCRs reportedly recognize unmutated variant regions. Repertoire sampling happened only post peak T cell response. Most donors were white British and more were female, and clonal diversity was possibly underestimated. The number of AZD1222 recipients seropositive at baseline was only six.

A remark on this clone: Antigen specificity is unknown.

The sequencing here drew on peripheral blood, taken 28 days after the second AZD1222 dose. The gene calls are TRBV15 and TRBJ2-6; D remains unclear. This receptor was taken from an adult who received the AZD1222 COVID-19 vaccine. CDR3 DNA sequence: TGTGCCAGTACGCAGGAACAGATCTCTGGGGCCAACGTCCTGACTTTC. Protein product: CASTQEQISGANVLTF.